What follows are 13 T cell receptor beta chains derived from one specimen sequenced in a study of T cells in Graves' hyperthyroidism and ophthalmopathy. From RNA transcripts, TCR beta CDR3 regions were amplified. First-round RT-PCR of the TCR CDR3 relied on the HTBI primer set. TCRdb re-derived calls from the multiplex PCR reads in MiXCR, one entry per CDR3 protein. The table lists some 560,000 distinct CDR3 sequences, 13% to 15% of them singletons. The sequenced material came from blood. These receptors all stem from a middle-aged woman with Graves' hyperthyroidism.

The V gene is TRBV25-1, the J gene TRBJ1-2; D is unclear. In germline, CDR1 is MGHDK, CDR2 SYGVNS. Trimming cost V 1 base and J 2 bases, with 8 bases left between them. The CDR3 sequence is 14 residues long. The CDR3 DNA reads TGTGCCAGCAGTGAATCTGGCAGGAACTATGGCTACACCTTC. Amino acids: CASSESGRNYGYTF.

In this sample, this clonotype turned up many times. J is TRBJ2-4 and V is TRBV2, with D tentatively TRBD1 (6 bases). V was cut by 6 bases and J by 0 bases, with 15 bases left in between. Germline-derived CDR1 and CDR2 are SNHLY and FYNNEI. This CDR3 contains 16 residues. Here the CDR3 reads CASSLQPGVAKNIQYF. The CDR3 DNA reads TGTGCCAGCAGCCTCCAGCCAGGGGTAGCCAAAAACATTCAGTACTTC.

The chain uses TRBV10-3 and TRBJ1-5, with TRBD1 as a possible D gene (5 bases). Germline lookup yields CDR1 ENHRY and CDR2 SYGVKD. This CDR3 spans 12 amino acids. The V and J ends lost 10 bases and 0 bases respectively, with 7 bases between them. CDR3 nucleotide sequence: TGTGCCACACAGGATAGCAATCAGCCCCAGCATTTT. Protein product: CATQDSNQPQHF.

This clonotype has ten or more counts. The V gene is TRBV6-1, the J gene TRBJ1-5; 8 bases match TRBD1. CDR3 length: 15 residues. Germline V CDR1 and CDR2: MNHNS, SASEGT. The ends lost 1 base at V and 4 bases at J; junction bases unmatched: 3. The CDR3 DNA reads TGTGCCAGCAGTGAAGAACGGACAGGGAATCAGCCCCAGCATTTT. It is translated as CASSEERTGNQPQHF.

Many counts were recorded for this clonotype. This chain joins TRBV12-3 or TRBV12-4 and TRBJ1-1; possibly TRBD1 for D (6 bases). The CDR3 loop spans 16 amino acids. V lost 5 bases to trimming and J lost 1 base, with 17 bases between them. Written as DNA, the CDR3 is TGTGCCAGCAGTCCTAAGGGGGGGCTGGGGAACACTGAAGCTTTCTTT. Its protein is CASSPKGGLGNTEAFF.

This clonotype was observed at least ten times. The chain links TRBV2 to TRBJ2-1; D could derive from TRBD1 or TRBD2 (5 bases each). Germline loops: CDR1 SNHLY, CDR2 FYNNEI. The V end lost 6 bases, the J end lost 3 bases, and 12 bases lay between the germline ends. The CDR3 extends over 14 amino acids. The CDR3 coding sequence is TGTGCCAGCAGGGGACGACTATACTACAATGAGCAGTTCTTC. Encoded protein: CASRGRLYYNEQFF.

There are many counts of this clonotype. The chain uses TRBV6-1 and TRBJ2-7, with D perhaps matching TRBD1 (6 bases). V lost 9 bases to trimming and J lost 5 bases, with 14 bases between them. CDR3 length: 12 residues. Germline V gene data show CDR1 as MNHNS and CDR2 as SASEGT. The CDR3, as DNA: TGTGCCAGTTACAGGGAGATGAACGAGCAGTACTTC. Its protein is CASYREMNEQYF.

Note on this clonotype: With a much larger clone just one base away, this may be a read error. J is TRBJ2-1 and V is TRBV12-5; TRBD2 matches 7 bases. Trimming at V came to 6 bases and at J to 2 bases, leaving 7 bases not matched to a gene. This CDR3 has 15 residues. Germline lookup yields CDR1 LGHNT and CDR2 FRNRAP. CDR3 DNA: TGTGCTAGTGGCCCCGGGACTAACCCCTACAATGAGCAGTTCTTC. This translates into CASGPGTNPYNEQFF.

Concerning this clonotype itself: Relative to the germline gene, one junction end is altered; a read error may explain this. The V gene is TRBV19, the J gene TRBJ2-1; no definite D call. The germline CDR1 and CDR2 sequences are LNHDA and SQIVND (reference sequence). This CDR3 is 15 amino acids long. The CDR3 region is CASSVDRIRNNEQFF. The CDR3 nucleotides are TGTGCCAGTAGTGTAGACCGGATTAGAAACAATGAGCAGTTCTTC. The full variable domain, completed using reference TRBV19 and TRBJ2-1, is DGGITQSPKYLFRKEGQNVTLSCEQNLNHDAMYWYRQDPGQGLRLIYYSQIVNDFQKGDIAEGYSVSREKKESFPLTVTSAQKNPTAFYLCASSVDRIRNNEQFFGPGTRLTVL.

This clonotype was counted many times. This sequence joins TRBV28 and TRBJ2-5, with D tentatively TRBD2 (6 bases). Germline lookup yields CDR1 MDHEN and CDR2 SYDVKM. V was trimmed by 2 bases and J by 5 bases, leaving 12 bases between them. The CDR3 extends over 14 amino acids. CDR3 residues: CASSLRGIGETQYF. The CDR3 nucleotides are TGTGCCAGCAGTTTACGGGGGATAGGGGAGACCCAGTACTTC.

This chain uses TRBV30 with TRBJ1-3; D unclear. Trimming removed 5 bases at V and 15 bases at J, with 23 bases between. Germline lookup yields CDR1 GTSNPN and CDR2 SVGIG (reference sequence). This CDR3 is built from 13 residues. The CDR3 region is CAWGTPFSGSRYF. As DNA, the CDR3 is TGTGCCTGGGGTACTCCTTTTAGCGGGAGTAGATATTTT.

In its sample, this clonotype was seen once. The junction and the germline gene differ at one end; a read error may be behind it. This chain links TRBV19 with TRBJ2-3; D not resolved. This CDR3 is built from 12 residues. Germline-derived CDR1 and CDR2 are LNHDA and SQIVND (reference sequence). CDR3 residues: CASGIDSDTQYF. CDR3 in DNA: TGTGCCAGTGGTATCGACTCAGATACGCAGTATTTT.

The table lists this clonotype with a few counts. The CDR3 loop is CASSLVDRDRGEQYF. CDR3 in DNA: TGTGCCAGCAGCTTAGTCGACAGGGATCGGGGCGAGCAGTACTTC. The rearrangement uses TRBV7-2 and TRBJ2-7; 7 positions agree with TRBD1. Germline CDR1 reads SGHTA; CDR2 reads FQGNSA. V gave up 1 base and J gave up 6 bases; unmatched junction bases: 9. The CDR3 is 15 amino acids.